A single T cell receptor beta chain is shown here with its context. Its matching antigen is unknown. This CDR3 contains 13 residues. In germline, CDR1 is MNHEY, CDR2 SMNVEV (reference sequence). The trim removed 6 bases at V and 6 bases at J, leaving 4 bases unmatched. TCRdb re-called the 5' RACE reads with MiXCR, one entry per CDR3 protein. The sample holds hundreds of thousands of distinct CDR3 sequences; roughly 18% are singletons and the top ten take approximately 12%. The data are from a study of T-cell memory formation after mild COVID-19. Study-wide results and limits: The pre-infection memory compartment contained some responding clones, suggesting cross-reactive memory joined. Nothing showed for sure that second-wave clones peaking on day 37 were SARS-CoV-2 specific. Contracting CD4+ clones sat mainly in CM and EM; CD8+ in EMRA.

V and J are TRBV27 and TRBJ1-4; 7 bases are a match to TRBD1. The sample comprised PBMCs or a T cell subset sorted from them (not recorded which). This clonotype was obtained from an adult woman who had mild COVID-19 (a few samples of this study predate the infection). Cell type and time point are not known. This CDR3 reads CASSDRVDEKLFF. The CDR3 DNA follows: TGTGCCAGCAGCGACAGGGTAGATGAAAAACTGTTTTTT.